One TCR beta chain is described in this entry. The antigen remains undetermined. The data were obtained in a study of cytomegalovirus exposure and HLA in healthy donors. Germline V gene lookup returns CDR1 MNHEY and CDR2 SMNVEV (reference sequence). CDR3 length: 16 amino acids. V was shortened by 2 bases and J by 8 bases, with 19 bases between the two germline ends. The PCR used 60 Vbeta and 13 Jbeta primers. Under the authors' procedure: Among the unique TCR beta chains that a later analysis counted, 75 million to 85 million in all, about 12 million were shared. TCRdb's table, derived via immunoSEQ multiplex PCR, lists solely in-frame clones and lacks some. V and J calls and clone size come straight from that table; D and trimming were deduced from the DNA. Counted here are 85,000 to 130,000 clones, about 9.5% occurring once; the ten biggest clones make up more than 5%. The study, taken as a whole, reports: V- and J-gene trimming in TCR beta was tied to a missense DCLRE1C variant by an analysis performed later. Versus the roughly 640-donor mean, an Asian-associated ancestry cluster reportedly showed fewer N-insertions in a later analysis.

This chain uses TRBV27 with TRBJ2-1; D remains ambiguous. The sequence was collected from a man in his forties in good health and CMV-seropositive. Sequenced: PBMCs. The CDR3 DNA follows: TGTGCCAGCAGTTTAGGAGCGCCACTTCTCATCCATGAGCAGTTCTTC. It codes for CASSLGAPLLIHEQFF.